Detailed here is one TCR beta chain. What it binds is unknown. The germline CDR1 and CDR2 sequences are SEHNR and FQNEAQ (reference sequence). The CDR3 sequence is 15 residues long. With 1 base removed from V and 1 base from J, the gap between germline ends came to 8 bases. The data stem from a study of memory CD4+ T cells and cytomegalovirus serostatus. Study-level results: Suggested: most of the CMV-linked TCR signature lies in CD4+ memory cells.

TCRdb's copy holds only in-frame clones and misses some; the assay was immunoSEQ multiplex PCR. There are almost 45,000 clones in the sample; 79% occur only once, and 0.95% to 1.2% lies in the top ten. Single viable CD3+CD4+CD8-CD45RO+ cells were sorted as the memory CD4+ T cells. The source of this sequence is an adult in good health and CMV-seronegative. Sequenced material: memory CD4+ T cells from blood. This chain links TRBV7-9 with TRBJ1-3; D remains unclear. The CDR3 protein is CASSLGGQSGNTIYF. Here the CDR3 DNA reads TGTGCCAGCAGCTTAGGCGGTCAGTCTGGAAACACCATATATTTT. Full variable domain (remainder filled in from reference TRBV7-9 and TRBJ1-3): DTGVSQNPRHKITKRGQNVTFRCDPISEHNRLYWYRQTLGQGPEFLTYFQNEAQLEKSRLLSDRFSAERPKGSFSTLEIQRTEQGDSAMYLCASSLGGQSGNTIYFGEGSWLTVV.